This TCR beta chain derives from a study of blood T cell repertoires in COVID-19. Overall study context: Nucleic acid was either cDNA or gDNA, and it came from T cells, B-cell-depleted T cells, or PBMCs.

Original processing notes: Amplification of reference gene primers was used by the study to estimate nucleated cell counts. Libraries were prepared by immunoSEQ multiplex PCR; TCRdb keeps only in-frame clonotypes and omits some of them. D and trimming come from the DNA, and the V and J calls and clone size come from that table. The data contain 350,000 to 450,000 clones, roughly 90% of them singletons. The TCR sequence derives from a woman aged 40 to 55 with COVID-19, enrolled during active disease. The sequenced sample consisted of peripheral blood.

The CDR3 sequence is CASSQDLASSYNEQFF. The CDR3 coding sequence is TGTGCCAGCAGCCAAGATCTGGCTAGCTCCTACAATGAGCAGTTCTTC. V usage is TRBV14 and J usage is TRBJ2-1; the D is unclear. The CDR3 totals 16 residues. V was clipped by 0 bases and J by 0 bases, with 9 bases between them. Looked up from germline, CDR1 is SGHDN and CDR2 is FVKESK. The complete variable domain, with remaining parts taken from reference TRBV14 and TRBJ2-1, reads EAGVTQFPSHSVIEKGQTVTLRCDPISGHDNLYWYRRVMGKEIKFLLHFVKESKQDESGMPNNRFLAERTGGTYSTLKVQPAELEDSGVYFCASSQDLASSYNEQFFGPGTRLTVL.